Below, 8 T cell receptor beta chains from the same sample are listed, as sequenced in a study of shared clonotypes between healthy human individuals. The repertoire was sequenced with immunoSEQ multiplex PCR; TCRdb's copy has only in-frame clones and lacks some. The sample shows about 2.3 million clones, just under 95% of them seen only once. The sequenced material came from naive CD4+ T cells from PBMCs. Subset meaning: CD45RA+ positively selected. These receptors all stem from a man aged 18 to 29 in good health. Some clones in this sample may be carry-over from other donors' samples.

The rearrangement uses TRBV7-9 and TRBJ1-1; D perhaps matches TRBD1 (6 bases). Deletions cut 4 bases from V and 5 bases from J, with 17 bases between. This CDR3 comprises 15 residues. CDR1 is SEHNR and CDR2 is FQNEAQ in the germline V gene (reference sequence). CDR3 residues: CASSSRNRVRTEAFF. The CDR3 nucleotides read TGTGCCAGCAGCTCTAGGAACAGGGTGCGGACTGAAGCTTTCTTT.

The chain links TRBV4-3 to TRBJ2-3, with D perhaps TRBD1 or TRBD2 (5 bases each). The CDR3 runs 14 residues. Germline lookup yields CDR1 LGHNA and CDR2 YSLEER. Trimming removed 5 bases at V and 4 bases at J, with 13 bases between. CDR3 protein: CASSFDVGADTQYF. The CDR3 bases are TGCGCCAGCAGCTTCGATGTGGGGGCAGATACGCAGTATTTT.

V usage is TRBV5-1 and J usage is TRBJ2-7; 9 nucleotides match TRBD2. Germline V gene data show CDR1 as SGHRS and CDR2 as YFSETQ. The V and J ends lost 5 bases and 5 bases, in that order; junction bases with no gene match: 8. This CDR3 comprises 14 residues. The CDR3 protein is CASSRLAASDEQYF. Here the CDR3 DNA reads TGCGCCAGCAGTCGACTAGCGGCAAGCGACGAGCAGTACTTC.

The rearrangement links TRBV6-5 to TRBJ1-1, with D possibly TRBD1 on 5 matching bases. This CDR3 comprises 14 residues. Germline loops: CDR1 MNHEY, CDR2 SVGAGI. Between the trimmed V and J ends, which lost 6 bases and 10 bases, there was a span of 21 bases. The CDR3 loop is CASRMNRRARGAFF. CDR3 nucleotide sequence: TGTGCCAGCAGGATGAACAGGAGGGCTAGGGGAGCTTTCTTT.

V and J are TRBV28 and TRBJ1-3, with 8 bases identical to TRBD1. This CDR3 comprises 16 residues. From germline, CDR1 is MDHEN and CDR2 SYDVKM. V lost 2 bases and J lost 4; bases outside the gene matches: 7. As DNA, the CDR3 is TGTGCCAGCAGTTTAGGCAGGGGGCTGTCGGGAAACACCATATATTTT. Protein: CASSLGRGLSGNTIYF.

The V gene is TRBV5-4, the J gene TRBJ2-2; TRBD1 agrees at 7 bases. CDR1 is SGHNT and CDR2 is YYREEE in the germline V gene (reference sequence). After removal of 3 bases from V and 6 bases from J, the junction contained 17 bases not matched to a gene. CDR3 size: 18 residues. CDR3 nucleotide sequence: TGTGCCAGCAGCTCCTTGGGGGCAGGGGGATTAACGGCCGGGGAGCTGTTTTTT. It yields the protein CASSSLGAGGLTAGELFF. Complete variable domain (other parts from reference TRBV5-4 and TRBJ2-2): ETGVTQSPTHLIKTRGQQVTLRCSSQSGHNTVSWYQQALGQGPQFIFQYYREEENGRGNFPPRFSGLQFPNYSSELNVNALELDDSALYLCASSSLGAGGLTAGELFFGEGSRLTVL.

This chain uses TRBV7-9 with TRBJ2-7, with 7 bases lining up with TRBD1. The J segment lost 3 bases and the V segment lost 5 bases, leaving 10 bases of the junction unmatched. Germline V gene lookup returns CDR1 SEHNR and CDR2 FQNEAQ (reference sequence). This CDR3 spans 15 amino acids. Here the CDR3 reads CASSQRTGTDYEQYF. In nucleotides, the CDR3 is TGTGCCAGCAGCCAAAGGACAGGAACAGACTACGAGCAGTACTTC.

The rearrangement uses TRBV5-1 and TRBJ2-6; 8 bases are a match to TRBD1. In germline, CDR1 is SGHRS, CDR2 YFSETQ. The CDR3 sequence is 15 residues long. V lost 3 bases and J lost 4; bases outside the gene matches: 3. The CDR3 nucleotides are TGCGCCAGCAGCTCACAGGGGGTCGGGGCCAACGTCCTGACTTTC. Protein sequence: CASSSQGVGANVLTF. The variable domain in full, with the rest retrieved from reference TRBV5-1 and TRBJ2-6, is KAGVTQTPRYLIKTRGQQVTLSCSPISGHRSVSWYQQTPGQGLQFLFEYFSETQRNKGNFPGRFSGRQFSNSRSEMNVSTLELGDSALYLCASSSQGVGANVLTFGAGSRLTVL.